These 10 T cell receptor beta chains were all obtained from the same sample, sequenced in a study of CD8 T cells in Susac syndrome. About 0.5 to 1 ug RNA was reverse transcribed with random hexamers. Each CDR3 protein is one row after TCRdb ran MiXCR on the immunoSEQ multiplex PCR reads. The repertoire has more than 100,000 distinct CDR3 sequences, roughly 80% of them found once; the top ten carry 0.51%. The specimen sequenced was CD8+ T cells from PBMCs. These receptor sequences come from a human donor with multiple sclerosis.

V and J are TRBV19 and TRBJ2-1; 10 nucleotides line up with TRBD2. This CDR3 has 15 residues. The germline V gene encodes CDR1 LNHDA and CDR2 SQIVND (reference sequence). Unmatched junction bases numbered 3, after V lost 1 base and J lost 6 bases. In nucleotides, the CDR3 is TGTGCCAGTAGTATAGTAGCGGGGGGACTCAATGAGCAGTTCTTC. Protein: CASSIVAGGLNEQFF.

The chain is built from TRBV5-8 and TRBJ2-7, with D maybe TRBD1 (6 bases). The CDR3 is made up of 16 amino acids. V was clipped by 4 bases and J by 0 bases, with 17 bases between them. CDR1 and CDR2 (germline): SGHTS, YDEGEE. The DNA for the CDR3 is TGTGCCAGCAGCCCCATTCCGGGACAAAGCTCCTACGAGCAGTACTTC. Translation gives CASSPIPGQSSYEQYF. Full variable domain (outside the CDR3, taken from reference TRBV5-8 and TRBJ2-7): EAGVTQSPTHLIKTRGQQATLRCSPISGHTSVYWYQQALGLGLQFLLWYDEGEERNRGNFPPRFSGRQFPNYSSELNVNALELEDSALYLCASSPIPGQSSYEQYFGPGTRLTVT.

The V and J genes are TRBV24-1 and TRBJ2-1; D is undetermined. The CDR3 is 15 residues long. The V end was cut by 5 bases, the J end by 5 bases, with 15 bases between. Germline values: CDR1 KGHDR, CDR2 SFDVKD. CDR3 bases: TGTGCCACCAGTGTTACGGACCAGAACAACAATGAGCAGTTCTTC. This gives the protein CATSVTDQNNNEQFF.

The chain recombines TRBV2 with TRBJ2-7; D remains unclear. Germline V gene data show CDR1 as SNHLY and CDR2 as FYNNEI. This CDR3 has 10 residues. V lost 7 bases and J 3 bases, leaving 4 bases between the germline ends. The CDR3 DNA reads as TGTGCCAGCAAGGACTACGAGCAGTACTTC. The encoded protein is CASKDYEQYF. The variable domain in full, completed from reference TRBV2 and TRBJ2-7, reads EPEVTQTPSHQVTQMGQEVILRCVPISNHLYFYWYRQILGQKVEFLVSFYNNEISEKSEIFDDQFSVERPDGSNFTLKIRSTKLEDSAMYFCASKDYEQYFGPGTRLTVT.

In this sample, this clonotype turned up a few times. J is TRBJ2-7 and V is TRBV7-2; D could derive from TRBD1 or TRBD2 (5 bases each). This CDR3 is built from 14 residues. Trimming removed 2 bases at V and 3 bases at J, with 11 bases between. Germline V CDR1 and CDR2: SGHTA, FQGNSA. The CDR3 loop reads CASSLSGAGYEQYV. CDR3 in DNA: TGTGCCAGCAGCTTAAGTGGGGCGGGCTACGAGCAGTACGTC.

In its sample, this clonotype was seen once. In DNA, the CDR3 is TGTGCCAGTAGTTCCTCGACAAGGGGAGCCTACAATGAGCAGTTCTTC. Its protein is CASSSSTRGAYNEQFF. The J gene is TRBJ2-1, the V gene TRBV19, with D perhaps being TRBD1 or TRBD2 (5 bases each). The CDR3 has 16 amino acids. The V end was cut by 5 bases, the J end by 2 bases, with 16 bases between. Germline CDR1 LNHDA, CDR2 SQIVND (reference sequence).

V gene TRBV10-3 combines with J gene TRBJ1-2, with unresolved D. The CDR3 spans 13 residues. Germline V CDR1 and CDR2: ENHRY, SYGVKD. With 3 bases removed from V and 4 bases from J, the gap between germline ends came to 9 bases. The CDR3 nucleotides read TGTGCCATCAGTGAAGGAATAGGCTATGGCTACACCTTC. This sequence encodes CAISEGIGYGYTF.

In DNA form, the CDR3 reads TGTGCCAGCACAACAGGGTACCTGAACACTGAAGCTTTCTTT. It specifies CASTTGYLNTEAFF. The rearrangement uses TRBV19 and TRBJ1-1, with D maybe TRBD1 (6 bases). This CDR3 has 14 amino acids. Germline V gene lookup returns CDR1 LNHDA and CDR2 SQIVND (reference sequence). V was trimmed by 9 bases and J by 0 bases, leaving 14 bases between them.

This clonotype was picked up one time. The chain joins TRBV5-1 to TRBJ2-5; unclear D gene. In germline, CDR1 is SGHRS, CDR2 YFSETQ. The CDR3 loop spans 15 amino acids. Trimming shortened V by 6 bases and J by 4 bases, and 19 bases separated the two germline ends. The CDR3 sequence: CASTRVRPKTETQYF. In DNA form, the CDR3 reads TGCGCCAGCACGAGAGTACGGCCCAAAACAGAGACCCAGTACTTC. Drawing the rest from reference TRBV5-1 and TRBJ2-5, the complete variable domain is KAGVTQTPRYLIKTRGQQVTLSCSPISGHRSVSWYQQTPGQGLQFLFEYFSETQRNKGNFPGRFSGRQFSNSRSEMNVSTLELGDSALYLCASTRVRPKTETQYFGPGTRLLVL.

This clonotype was picked up one time. For the CDR3, the DNA is TGCAGCGCTCGGACAGAGCGGCCTGGCTACACCTTC. Translation gives CSARTERPGYTF. V is TRBV29-1 and J is TRBJ1-2, with D tentatively TRBD1 (6 bases). CDR3 length: 12 amino acids. Per the germline V gene, CDR1 is SQVTM and CDR2 is ANQGSEA. Trimming took off 7 bases at V and 7 bases at J, with 16 bases between the two ends.